The 9 T cell receptor beta chains given below trace back to one sample, sequenced in a study of shared clonotypes between healthy human individuals. Profiling relied on immunoSEQ multiplex PCR, and the TCRdb table lists in-frame clones only, not all of them. Among hundreds of thousands of clones, around 95% were seen once, and the ten largest hold about 0.11%. CD8 cells regarded as naive lacked CD45RO, were positively chosen for CCR7, and omitted terminally differentiated effector memory CD45RA+ cells. Sequencing was done on a sample of naive CD8+ T cells sorted from blood. These TCRs come from a woman in her 30s in good health.

The chain employs TRBV5-6 and TRBJ1-1; 8 positions agree with TRBD1. This CDR3 is built from 14 residues. The ends lost 4 bases at V and 9 bases at J; junction bases unmatched: 11. The V gene's germline CDR1 is SGHDT and CDR2 YYEEEE. CDR3 sequence reads: CASSDQTGVTKAFF. The CDR3 DNA is TGTGCCAGCAGCGACCAGACAGGGGTTACTAAAGCTTTCTTT. Full variable domain (remainder filled in from reference TRBV5-6 and TRBJ1-1): DAGVTQSPTHLIKTRGQQVTLRCSPKSGHDTVSWYQQALGQGPQFIFQYYEEEERQRGNFPDRFSGHQFPNYSSELNVNALLLGDSALYLCASSDQTGVTKAFFGQGTRLTVV.

The rearrangement joins TRBV15 to TRBJ2-1; D is possibly TRBD2 (6 bases). This CDR3 has 14 residues. V was pared by 7 bases and J by 7 bases, with 17 bases between. Germline V lookup: CDR1 LNHNV, CDR2 YYDKDF (reference sequence). The DNA of the CDR3 is TGTGCCACCAAAAGCGGGCCGGGCCTAAATGAGCAGTTCTTC. Translation gives CATKSGPGLNEQFF.

The rearrangement joins TRBV29-1 to TRBJ2-7; D might be TRBD1 or TRBD2, each matching 5 bases. Germline values: CDR1 SQVTM, CDR2 ANQGSEA. V shed 7 bases and J shed 3 bases, with 16 bases lying between them. The CDR3 covers 13 residues. The CDR3 sequence: CSAVAGAYYEQYF. The CDR3 DNA sequence: TGCAGCGCGGTGGCCGGGGCCTACTACGAGCAGTACTTC.

The rearrangement links TRBV21-1 to TRBJ2-1; the D segment call TRBD1 is taken from the table without a DNA check. TRBV21-1 is given as a pseudogene. The CDR3 contains 18 residues. CDR3 residues: CASSKGEGTGGSYNEQFF. Here the CDR3 DNA reads TGTGCCAGCAGCAAAGGGGAGGGGACAGGGGGTTCCTACAATGAGCAGTTCTTC.

On this clone itself: Other nucleotide sequences in the sample specify the same CDR3. The V gene is TRBV7-9, the J gene TRBJ1-1; a weak D match, TRBD1 (6 bases). Germline CDR1 SEHNR, CDR2 FQNEAQ (reference sequence). Deletions cut 0 bases from V and 5 bases from J, with 10 bases between. The length of the CDR3 is 14 residues. The CDR3 loop is CASSLAGGGTEAFF. As DNA, the CDR3 is TGTGCCAGCAGCTTAGCAGGGGGTGGGACTGAAGCTTTCTTT.

The rearrangement links TRBV30 to TRBJ2-1; D unclear. This CDR3 has 13 amino acids. Deletions cut 3 bases from V and 0 bases from J, with 6 bases between. From germline, CDR1 is GTSNPN and CDR2 SVGIG (reference sequence). DNA for the CDR3: TGTGCCTGGAGGGCGAGCTCCTACAATGAGCAGTTCTTC. It encodes CAWRASSYNEQFF.

CDR3 loop: CASSTSDENTEAFF. The DNA for the CDR3 is TGTGCCAGCAGTACCTCCGACGAGAACACTGAAGCTTTCTTT. The genes are TRBV28 and TRBJ1-1, with D unclear. The CDR3 sequence is 14 residues long. From germline, CDR1 is MDHEN and CDR2 SYDVKM. V gave up 5 bases and J gave up 1 base, with 11 bases separating them. The entire variable domain, with the rest obtained from reference TRBV28 and TRBJ1-1, is as follows: DVKVTQSSRYLVKRTGEKVFLECVQDMDHENMFWYRQDPGLGLRLIYFSYDVKMKEKGDIPEGYSVSREKKERFSLILESASTNQTSMYLCASSTSDENTEAFFGQGTRLTVV.

The gene calls are TRBV2 and TRBJ2-3; D is possibly TRBD1 (5 bases). The CDR3 is 12 residues long. Trimming shortened V by 8 bases and J by 0 bases, and 6 bases separated the two germline ends. The germline V gene encodes CDR1 SNHLY and CDR2 FYNNEI. The CDR3 DNA reads TGTGCCAGCGACAGAAGCACAGATACGCAGTATTTT. Translating it yields CASDRSTDTQYF.

The chain uses TRBV13 and TRBJ2-3; D is perhaps TRBD1 (6 bases). The CDR3 extends over 14 amino acids. Trimming left V 0 bases short and J 5 bases short, with 9 bases between. Germline V gene sequence: CDR1 PRHDT, CDR2 FYEKMQ (reference sequence). The CDR3 nucleotides read TGTGCCAGCAGCTTAGGACAGGGTGGAGATACGCAGTATTTT. This encodes CASSLGQGGDTQYF.